This TCR beta chain was documented in a study of cytomegalovirus exposure and HLA in healthy donors. Trimming removed 0 bases from V and 11 bases from J, with 17 bases in between. The CDR3 has 15 residues. Per germline, CDR1 LGHNA and CDR2 YSLEER. PCR used 60 Vbeta primers and 13 Jbeta primers. Assay used: immunoSEQ multiplex PCR; TCRdb lists only in-frame clones, some missing. The table lists around 150,000 clones, roughly 72% of them singletons. The clonotype originates from a middle-aged man in good health and CMV-seronegative. This rearrangement joins TRBV4-3 to TRBJ1-5, with a weak D call TRBD1 (6 bases). Sequencing was done on a sample of PBMCs. The CDR3 sequence is CASSQDIMTGTAQHF. The CDR3 nucleotides are TGCGCCAGCAGCCAAGATATAATGACAGGAACGGCCCAGCATTTT.